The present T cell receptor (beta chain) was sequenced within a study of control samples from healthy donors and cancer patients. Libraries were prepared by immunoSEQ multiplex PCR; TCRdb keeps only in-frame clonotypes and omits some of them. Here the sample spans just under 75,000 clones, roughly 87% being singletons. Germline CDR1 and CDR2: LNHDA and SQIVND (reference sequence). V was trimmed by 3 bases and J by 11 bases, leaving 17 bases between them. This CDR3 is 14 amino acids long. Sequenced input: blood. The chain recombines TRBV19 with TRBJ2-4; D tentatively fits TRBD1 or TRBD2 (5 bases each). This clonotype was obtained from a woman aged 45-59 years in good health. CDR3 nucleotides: TGTGCCAGTAGTATCGAGGGACCTCAACTGGTTCAGTACTTC. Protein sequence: CASSIEGPQLVQYF.